This passage covers 22 T cell receptor beta chains from one sample sequenced in a study of T cells after yellow fever vaccination. Each CDR3 protein gets one entry after TCRdb re-called the 5' RACE reads with MiXCR. This table holds more than 65,000 distinct CDR3 sequences, about an eighth found once. The source was CD8+ T cells not binding an NS4B(214-222) dextramer, sorted from PBMCs, collected roughly 23 days after the first yellow fever vaccination. The receptors were sampled from a man between 18 and 29 years old who received the YFV17D yellow fever vaccine.

This clonotype was seen a few times. The V gene is TRBV13, the J gene TRBJ2-1; TRBD2 agrees at 8 bases. The CDR3 is 13 residues long. V shed 1 base and J 9 bases; nucleotides not matched to a gene: 2. Looked up from germline, CDR1 is PRHDT and CDR2 is FYEKMQ (reference sequence). CDR3 in amino acids: CASSLAGGVEQFF. The CDR3 region has the DNA TGTGCCAGCAGCTTAGCCGGGGGGGTTGAGCAGTTCTTC.

This clonotype has only one observation. V usage is TRBV7-9 and J usage is TRBJ2-7; D tentatively fits TRBD1 or TRBD2 (5 bases each). From germline, CDR1 is SEHNR and CDR2 FQNEAQ (reference sequence). The CDR3 has 13 amino acids. Trimming took off 3 bases at V and 4 bases at J, with 10 bases between the two ends. CDR3 sequence reads: CASSFGTAYEQYV. In DNA, the CDR3 is TGTGCCAGCAGCTTCGGGACCGCATACGAGCAGTACGTC.

The rearrangement joins TRBV6-5 to TRBJ1-5; tentative D call: TRBD1 (5 bases). Trimming cost V 0 bases and J 4 bases, with 7 bases left between them. The germline gives CDR1 MNHEY, CDR2 SVGAGI. There are 14 residues in the CDR3. In DNA, the CDR3 is TGTGCCAGCAGTTACTCGGGGGGGAATCAGCCCCAGCATTTT. Residues: CASSYSGGNQPQHF.

The table lists this clonotype with a few counts. J is TRBJ2-2 and V is TRBV6-1; D remains unclear. The CDR3 extends over 14 amino acids. The germline V gene has CDR1 MNHNS and CDR2 SASEGT. V lost 6 bases, J lost 8 bases, and 16 bases lay in between. CDR3 in DNA: TGTGCCAGCAGACATTCTAGTTCATTAGGGGAGCTGTTTTTT. This gives the protein CASRHSSSLGELFF.

V is TRBV11-2 and J is TRBJ2-7; 9 nucleotides align to TRBD1. V lost 5 bases and J lost 4; bases outside the gene matches: 18. CDR1 and CDR2 (germline): SGHAT, FQNNGV. This CDR3 is built from 18 residues. CDR3 coding DNA: TGTGCCAGCAGCAACCCACTGGACCGGGACAGGGAGAGGTACGAGCAGTACTTC. Its protein product is CASSNPLDRDRERYEQYF.

This chain joins TRBV9 and TRBJ2-1, with no clear D. Germline values: CDR1 SGDLS, CDR2 YYNGEE. The length of the CDR3 is 12 residues. Trimming stripped 4 bases from V and 0 bases from J, with 2 bases between. CDR3 sequence: CASSNSYNEQFF. The DNA of the CDR3 is TGTGCCAGCAGCAACTCCTACAATGAGCAGTTCTTC.

The CDR3 loop reads CASSLSYVDEKLFF. The DNA of the CDR3 is TGTGCCAGCAGTTTATCTTACGTAGATGAAAAACTGTTTTTT. This chain links TRBV27 with TRBJ1-4; D is ambiguous. Trimming removed 0 bases from V and 6 bases from J, with 8 bases in between. This CDR3 is built from 14 residues. Per germline, CDR1 MNHEY and CDR2 SMNVEV (reference sequence).

This clonotype has only a few counts. V and J are TRBV6-5 and TRBJ2-1; 9 bases match TRBD2. The CDR3 runs to 16 residues. CDR1 is MNHEY, CDR2 SVGAGI, per germline. J was trimmed by 6 bases and V by 0 bases; bases with no gene match: 6. The CDR3 bases are TGTGCCAGCAGTTACTCTCTCGGGACTAGCCTCAATGAGCAGTTCTTC. Encoded protein: CASSYSLGTSLNEQFF.

This clonotype was picked up a small number of times. V and J are TRBV6-2 or TRBV6-3 and TRBJ2-1; D perhaps matches TRBD2 (7 bases). CDR3 length: 16 residues. The V and J ends lost 0 bases and 3 bases respectively, with 12 bases between them. Looked up from germline, CDR1 is MNHEY and CDR2 is SVGEGT. CDR3 loop: CASSYSRGGRYNEQFF. The DNA for the CDR3 is TGTGCCAGCAGTTACTCTCGCGGGGGCCGCTACAATGAGCAGTTCTTC.

This clonotype has a handful of counts. The chain employs TRBV5-1 and TRBJ1-2; 7 bases match TRBD1. Per the germline V gene, CDR1 is SGHRS and CDR2 is YFSETQ. CDR3 length: 17 residues. The ends lost 0 bases at V and 0 bases at J; junction bases unmatched: 8. The CDR3 nucleotides read TGCGCCAGCAGCTTGGCACAGGGGACCACCCCTAACTATGGCTACACCTTC. Encoded protein: CASSLAQGTTPNYGYTF.

This clonotype was counted at least ten times. The chain joins TRBV18 to TRBJ2-1; no reliable D call. Germline lookup yields CDR1 KGHSH and CDR2 LQKENI. The CDR3 loop spans 15 amino acids. Trimming stripped 0 bases from V and 3 bases from J, with 9 bases between. DNA for the CDR3: TGTGCCAGCTCACCACCAGACAAGGACTACAATGAGCAGTTCTTC. Its translation: CASSPPDKDYNEQFF.

There are a few counts of this clonotype. This chain connects TRBV5-4 to TRBJ2-2; 8 bases align to TRBD1. Germline CDR1 SGHNT, CDR2 YYREEE (reference sequence). The junction had 2 bases not matched to a gene; V was cut back by 4 bases and J by 0 bases. The CDR3 totals 15 residues. The CDR3: CASSPGQANTGELFF. DNA of the CDR3: TGTGCCAGCAGCCCGGGACAGGCGAACACCGGGGAGCTGTTTTTT.

This clonotype was picked up a small number of times. The chain employs TRBV6-2 or TRBV6-3 and TRBJ2-1, with 7 bases fitting TRBD1. Looked up from germline, CDR1 is MNHEY and CDR2 is SVGEGT. The CDR3 runs 18 residues. V dropped 2 bases and J dropped 0; count of bases not matched to a gene: 10. Here the CDR3 reads CASSYRQGRSSSYNEQFF. The CDR3 DNA is TGTGCCAGCAGTTACCGACAGGGCCGGTCGAGCTCCTACAATGAGCAGTTCTTC.

The sample holds many counts of this clonotype. The V call is TRBV5-6, the J call TRBJ2-2, with D perhaps matching TRBD2 (6 bases). The germline CDR1 and CDR2 sequences are SGHDT and YYEEEE. Deletions cut 4 bases from V and 4 bases from J, with 11 bases between. CDR3 length equals 14 residues. The CDR3 sequence is CASSTGTSTGELFF. In DNA form, the CDR3 reads TGTGCCAGCAGCACCGGGACTTCCACCGGGGAGCTGTTTTTT.

This clonotype turned up a few times. The chain links TRBV11-2 to TRBJ2-2; D uncertain. Germline CDR1 and CDR2: SGHAT and FQNNGV. V lost 4 bases, J lost 1 base, and 7 bases lay in between. The CDR3 totals 14 residues. CDR3 sequence: CASSWNRNTGELFF. The CDR3 nucleotides are TGTGCCAGCAGCTGGAACAGGAACACCGGGGAGCTGTTTTTT. Full variable domain (rest looked up from reference TRBV11-2 and TRBJ2-2): EAGVAQSPRYKIIEKRQSVAFWCNPISGHATLYWYQQILGQGPKLLIQFQNNGVVDDSQLPKDRFSAERLKGVDSTLKIQPAKLEDSAVYLCASSWNRNTGELFFGEGSRLTVL.

This chain joins TRBV27 and TRBJ2-1; TRBD2 matches at 8 bases. V was pared by 2 bases and J by 0 bases, with 9 bases of the junction left unmatched. The CDR3 runs 18 residues. Per germline, CDR1 MNHEY and CDR2 SMNVEV (reference sequence). The CDR3 coding sequence is TGTGCCAGCAGTTTACACGGTAGCGGGGTGACCTCCTACAATGAGCAGTTCTTC. It specifies CASSLHGSGVTSYNEQFF.

This clonotype was recorded a few times. This sequence joins TRBV12-3 or TRBV12-4 and TRBJ2-1; no clear D. The CDR3 is 15 amino acids. V was pared by 6 bases and J by 2 bases, with 14 bases between. CDR3 sequence (DNA): TGTGCCAGCAGCCCTGGACCCTCAACCTACAATGAGCAGTTCTTC. Its protein product is CASSPGPSTYNEQFF.

By sample fraction, this clonotype is medium-sized. The genes are TRBV6-4 and TRBJ2-3; TRBD2 matches 8 bases. J was trimmed by 1 base and V by 2 bases; bases with no gene match: 2. CDR1 and CDR2 (germline): MRHNA, SNTAGT. There are 15 residues in the CDR3. As DNA, the CDR3 is TGTGCCAGCAGTGACGAAGCGGGGGGCACAGATACGCAGTATTTT. This sequence encodes CASSDEAGGTDTQYF.

The chain is built from TRBV28 and TRBJ1-3; D is uncertain. There are 21 residues in the CDR3. The V end lost 4 bases, the J end lost 4 bases, and 32 bases lay between the germline ends. Germline V gene sequence: CDR1 MDHEN, CDR2 SYDVKM. CDR3 nucleotide sequence: TGTGCCAGCAGTTCGACCAAATCACAGAGTTCTGTTGGGTTAGGGGGAAACACCATATATTTT. It encodes CASSSTKSQSSVGLGGNTIYF.

The chain links TRBV5-6 to TRBJ2-7; 11 bases line up with TRBD2. Per the germline V gene, CDR1 is SGHDT and CDR2 is YYEEEE. The CDR3 is made up of 15 amino acids. With 4 bases clipped from V and 3 bases from J, the junction kept 6 bases outside the gene matches. CDR3 in DNA: TGTGCCAGCAGCCGTAGCGGGGGGGCCTTCTACGAGCAGTACGTC. Its protein is CASSRSGGAFYEQYV.

This chain connects TRBV7-9 to TRBJ2-7; no clear D gene. The CDR3 sequence is 14 residues long. Germline V gene sequence: CDR1 SEHNR, CDR2 FQNEAQ (reference sequence). V lost 5 bases and J lost 0, with 11 bases in between. This chain's CDR3 is CASSPPGLSYEQYF. For the CDR3, the DNA is TGTGCCAGCAGCCCGCCTGGGCTCTCCTACGAGCAGTACTTC.

V usage is TRBV29-1 and J usage is TRBJ1-1; D is perhaps TRBD1 (5 bases). CDR1 SQVTM and CDR2 ANQGSEA come from the germline V gene. This CDR3 comprises 12 residues. V lost 6 bases, J lost 1 base, and 9 bases lay in between. CDR3 nucleotides: TGCAGCGTAAGACAGACGAACACTGAAGCTTTCTTT. Translating gives CSVRQTNTEAFF.